This section outlines one TCR beta chain sequence together with its context. The antigen is undetermined. The sample belongs to a study of OX40 agonist ivuxolimab in advanced cancers. Whole-study results and caveats: CD4+ and CD8+ T cells in blood underwent clonal expansion by week 6 at 0.1 to 3.0 mg/kg.

V lost 4 bases and J lost 5; bases outside the gene matches: 12. CDR3 size: 16 residues. CDR1 and CDR2 (germline): GTSNPN, SVGIG (reference sequence). Profiling relied on immunoSEQ multiplex PCR, and the TCRdb table lists in-frame clones only, not all of them. The sample carries about 100,000 clones, 90% recorded once. This sequence joins TRBV30 and TRBJ2-1, with 9 nucleotides matching TRBD1. The source material was CD4+ or CD8+ T cells sorted from blood, sampled in a trial of the OX40 agonist ivuxolimab. This sequence originates from an adult with an advanced solid tumor such as melanoma, head and neck, liver or kidney cancer. Written as DNA, the CDR3 is TGTGCCTGGAACCGGGACAGGGTAAAGCCCAACAATGAGCAGTTCTTC. This gives the protein CAWNRDRVKPNNEQFF.